The clone carrying this TCR beta chain showed up just a few times. Its antigen is unidentified. This sample's treatment: oral pan-JAK inhibitor, 5-10 mg twice daily. Reverse transcription of extracted RNA yielded cDNA, which provided the sequencing template. TCRdb keeps only in-frame clones here, not all; method: immunoSEQ multiplex PCR. The sample holds a few hundred thousand clones, approximately 38% seen once. This entry is derived from a study of CD8+ T cells in alopecia areata. Study-level points and caveats: The study also sequences resident alphabeta T cells of normal skin in scalp samples. As there was one nonresponder, how baseline CD8+ expansion relates to response remains uncertain. Within the top 100, expanded CD8+ clones significantly decreased with tofacitinib, as did scalp clonality. It was less clear whether patients shared TCRs than it was in mice, possibly because of HLA.

V gave up 4 bases and J gave up 6 bases; unmatched junction bases: 8. Germline CDR1 reads KGHSH; CDR2 reads LQKENI. This CDR3 has 14 amino acids. The specimen comprised CD4+ T cells sorted from blood, sampled at roughly week 30, from a patient treated with tofacitinib. This chain joins TRBV18 and TRBJ1-1, with TRBD1 matching over 7 bases. This sequence originates from a human donor with alopecia areata. The CDR3 DNA follows: TGTGCCAGCTCACGAGACAGGGAGGGGGCTGAAGCTTTCTTT. Translation: CASSRDREGAEAFF. Drawing the rest from reference TRBV18 and TRBJ1-1, the complete variable domain is NAGVMQNPRHLVRRRGQEARLRCSPMKGHSHVYWYRQLPEEGLKFMVYLQKENIIDESGMPKERFSAEFPKEGPSILRIQQVVRGDSAAYFCASSRDREGAEAFFGQGTRLTVV.